This TCR beta chain was obtained from a study of blood T cell repertoires in COVID-19. Overall study context: Samples of COVID-19 (acute and convalescent) were obtained from the United States, Italy and Spain. PBMCs, B-cell-depleted T cells, or T cells were the source of the cDNA or gDNA that made up the material.

This clone has more than one count but fewer than ten. Trimming took 4 bases from V and 5 from J; bases not matched to a gene: 9. The CDR3 runs to 15 residues. Germline V gene data show CDR1 as MGHRA and CDR2 as YSYEKL. In the authors' workflow: Counts of nucleated cells, estimated from reference gene primer amplification, were obtained. Sequencing used immunoSEQ multiplex PCR; TCRdb keeps in-frame clones, though not all of them. D and trimming come from the DNA, and the V and J calls and clone size come from that table. The profile shows around 130,000 clones, 75% to 90% of them singletons. Sequences were obtained from peripheral blood. This chain joins TRBV4-1 and TRBJ1-1, with 8 bases that match TRBD1. This receptor was taken from an elderly woman with acute or convalescent COVID-19. CDR3 region: CASSPFLTGETEAFF. Written as DNA, the CDR3 is TGCGCCAGCAGCCCGTTCCTGACAGGGGAGACTGAAGCTTTCTTT.